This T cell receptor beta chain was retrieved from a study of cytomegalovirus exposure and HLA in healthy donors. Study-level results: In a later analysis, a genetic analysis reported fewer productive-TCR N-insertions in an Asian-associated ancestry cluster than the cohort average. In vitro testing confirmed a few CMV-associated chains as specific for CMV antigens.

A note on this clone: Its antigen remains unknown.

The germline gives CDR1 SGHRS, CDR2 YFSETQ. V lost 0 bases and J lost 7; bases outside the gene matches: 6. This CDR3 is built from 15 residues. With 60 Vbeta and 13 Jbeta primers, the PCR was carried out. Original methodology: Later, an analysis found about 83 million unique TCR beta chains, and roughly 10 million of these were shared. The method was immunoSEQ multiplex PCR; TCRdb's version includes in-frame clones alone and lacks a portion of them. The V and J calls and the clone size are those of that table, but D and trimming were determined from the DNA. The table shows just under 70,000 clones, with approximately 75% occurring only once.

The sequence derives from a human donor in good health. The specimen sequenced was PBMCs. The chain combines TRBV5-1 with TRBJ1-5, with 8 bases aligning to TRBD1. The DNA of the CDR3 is TGCGCCAGCAGCTTGGCAGGACAGGGTCGCCAGCCCCAGCATTTT. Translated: CASSLAGQGRQPQHF.